A selection of T cell receptor beta chains follows, all from one sample in a study of metastatic and nonmetastatic thyroid tumors. Through MiXCR, TCRdb re-clonotyped the PCR reads. The sample has about 89,000 clones; approximately 12% are singletons. Material: tumor tissue. These receptors were collected from a female donor with papillary thyroid cancer or a benign thyroid nodule (not recorded which). Some clones in this sample may be carry-over from other donors' samples. The CDR3 runs from the conserved cysteine through the conserved F or W. D genes are given only for firm matches. For some rows the clone size is stated as once, few or many, or as a class when expanded; others skip it.

d_gene | j_gene | abundance | len | v_gene | CDR3aa | CDR3nt
. | TRBJ2-2 | many | 17 | TRBV9 | CASSVDLGVWDTGELFF | TGTGCCAGCAGCGTAGATTTGGGGGTTTGGGACACCGGGGAGCTGTTTTTT
. | TRBJ1-2 | many | 13 | TRBV27 | CASSSPQGGGYAF | TGTGCCAGCAGTTCCCCACAGGGTGGAGGCTACGCCTTC
TRBD1 | TRBJ1-2 | many | 15 | TRBV7-2 | CASSRGQGRGYGYTF | TGTGCCAGCAGCCGGGGACAGGGCAGAGGCTATGGCTACACCTTC
. | TRBJ1-2 | many | 13 | TRBV25-1 | CASRGLGLLPSTF | TGTGCCAGCAGGGGGCTGGGCCTCCTGCCGAGCACCTTC
. | TRBJ1-4 | . | 14 | TRBV2 | CASRSGTSEEKLFF | TGTGCCAGCAGGTCCGGGACATCCGAGGAAAAACTGTTTTTT
. | TRBJ2-5 | many | 14 | TRBV7-9 | CASSLSGSVETQYF | TGTGCCAGCAGCTTAAGTGGATCGGTGGAGACCCAGTACTTC
TRBD2 | TRBJ2-1 | . | 16 | TRBV4-2 | CASSAGTSGPANEQFF | TGTGCCAGCAGCGCCGGGACTAGCGGCCCAGCCAATGAGCAGTTCTTC
. | TRBJ2-7 | many | 14 | TRBV6-1 | CASGKRTVSYEQYF | TGTGCCAGCGGAAAGCGGACAGTCTCCTACGAGCAGTACTTC
. | TRBJ2-1 | many | 14 | TRBV30 | CAYKSSLFDNEQFF | TGTGCCTACAAATCAAGCCTTTTCGACAATGAGCAGTTCTTC
TRBD1 | TRBJ2-7 | many | 14 | TRBV5-1 | CASSSRQGSYEQYF | TGCGCCAGCAGCTCTCGACAGGGCTCCTACGAGCAGTACTTC
. | TRBJ2-1 | many | 11 | TRBV20-1 | CSAREDPEQFF | TGCAGTGCTAGAGAGGATCCCGAGCAGTTCTTC
TRBD2 | TRBJ2-2 | many | 17 | TRBV11-2 | CASSLGLAGVFTGELFF | TGTGCCAGCAGCTTAGGTCTAGCGGGAGTATTCACCGGGGAGCTGTTTTTT
TRBD2 | TRBJ2-1 | many | 16 | TRBV30 | CAWTPPGLGPSNEQFF | TGTGCCTGGACTCCTCCGGGACTAGGACCCTCCAATGAGCAGTTCTTC
. | TRBJ2-3 | many | 12 | TRBV4-1 | CASSQVMDTQYF | TGCGCCAGCAGCCAAGTGATGGATACGCAGTATTTT
. | TRBJ1-5 | many | 15 | TRBV6-1 | CASRYTGTRGQPQHF | TGTGCCAGCAGATATACCGGGACACGGGGTCAGCCCCAGCATTTT
TRBD2 | TRBJ2-2 | few | 16 | TRBV27 | CASSLATSGHTGELFF | TGTGCCAGCAGTTTAGCCACTAGCGGACACACCGGGGAGCTGTTTTTT
. | TRBJ2-7 | many | 15 | TRBV5-1 | CASSLGAGGLDEQYF | TGCGCCAGCAGCTTAGGGGCTGGGGGGCTCGACGAGCAGTACTTC
TRBD1 | TRBJ2-7 | . | 15 | TRBV9 | CASRTGTGGLDEQYF | TGTGCCAGCAGAACCGGGACAGGGGGTCTCGACGAGCAGTACTTC
TRBD2 | TRBJ2-7 | many | 17 | TRBV5-4 | CASSLGLAGGTVYEQYF | TGTGCCAGCAGCTTGGGGCTAGCGGGAGGGACCGTCTACGAGCAGTACTTC
. | TRBJ2-1 | many | 14 | TRBV27 | CASGVLGLPDEQFF | TGTGCCAGCGGGGTTCTGGGGCTACCAGATGAGCAGTTCTTC
TRBD2 | TRBJ2-3 | . | 18 | TRBV6-5 | CASSYYGTRGSLTDTQYF | TGTGCCAGCAGTTACTACGGGACTAGAGGGAGTCTAACGGATACGCAGTATTTT
TRBD1 | TRBJ2-5 | many | 15 | TRBV2 | CATRTGAGWRETQYF | TGTGCCACACGGACAGGGGCGGGATGGAGAGAGACCCAGTACTTC
. | TRBJ2-2 | many | 14 | TRBV10-1 | CASSLQGAAGELFF | TGCGCCAGCAGTCTACAGGGAGCTGCCGGGGAGCTGTTTTTT
. | TRBJ1-1 | many | 15 | TRBV29-1 | CSVVSMGRGGTEAFF | TGCAGCGTTGTGTCTATGGGGAGAGGAGGCACGGAAGCTTTCTTT
. | TRBJ2-7 | many | 14 | TRBV12-3/TRBV12-4 | CASRSTGPRAEQYF | TGTGCCAGCAGATCAACGGGACCCCGGGCCGAGCAGTACTTC
. | TRBJ1-4 | many | 16 | TRBV15 | CATSRVWGTTNEKLFF | TGTGCCACCAGCAGAGTTTGGGGGACAACTAATGAAAAACTGTTTTTT
. | TRBJ2-7 | few | 18 | TRBV5-4 | CANSLLGLAGDSPYEQYF | TGTGCCAACAGCTTGTTGGGGCTAGCTGGTGATAGCCCCTACGAGCAGTACTTC
. | TRBJ1-4 | many | 18 | TRBV30 | CAWSVGTPYSVTNEKLFF | TGTGCCTGGAGTGTTGGGACGCCTTATAGTGTAACTAATGAAAAACTGTTTTTT
. | TRBJ1-2 | many | 14 | TRBV27 | CASSLSQGSVGYTF | TGTGCCAGCAGTTTATCCCAGGGTAGCGTTGGCTACACCTTC